A selection of T cell receptor beta chains follows, all from one sample in a study of T cells in Graves' hyperthyroidism and ophthalmopathy. Each CDR3 protein is one row after TCRdb ran MiXCR on the multiplex PCR reads. The table has hundreds of thousands of distinct CDR3 sequences, about 20% seen once. Sequences were obtained from blood. Every receptor here comes from a man aged 40-50 years with Graves' ophthalmopathy. Both conserved end residues are part of each CDR3. The D gene is left open where the match is weak. The size of a clone is reported for some rows only, either as once, few or many, or as a class for expanded clones.

d_call: TRBD1; v_call: TRBV29-1; cdr3_length: 14; j_call: TRBJ2-7; clone_size: NA; cdr3_aa: CSVPRQGLPYEQYF; cdr3_nt: TGCAGCGTTCCCCGACAGGGGTTACCCTACGAGCAGTACTTC
d_call: TRBD1; v_call: TRBV28; cdr3_length: 12; j_call: TRBJ2-1; clone_size: many; cdr3_aa: CASSTAGTAKFF; cdr3_nt: TGTGCCAGCAGTACCGCCGGGACAGCTAAGTTCTTC
d_call: NA; v_call: TRBV30; cdr3_length: 14; j_call: TRBJ1-1; clone_size: many; cdr3_aa: CAWAVPGMNTEAFF; cdr3_nt: TGTGCCTGGGCCGTCCCAGGGATGAACACTGAAGCTTTCTTT
d_call: NA; v_call: TRBV6-1; cdr3_length: 13; j_call: TRBJ2-1; clone_size: NA; cdr3_aa: CASSRGGVHEQFF; cdr3_nt: TGTGCCAGCAGCCGTGGGGGCGTCCATGAGCAGTTCTTC
d_call: TRBD1; v_call: TRBV28; cdr3_length: 15; j_call: TRBJ2-1; clone_size: few; cdr3_aa: CASSRTGPTNNKQFF; cdr3_nt: TGTGCCAGCAGTCGGACAGGCCCAACAAACAATAAGCAGTTCTTC
d_call: TRBD1; v_call: TRBV6-1; cdr3_length: 14; j_call: TRBJ2-4; clone_size: few; cdr3_aa: CASRRGQAENIQYF; cdr3_nt: TGTGCCAGCAGAAGGGGACAGGCCGAAAACATTCAGTACTTC
d_call: NA; v_call: TRBV7-9; cdr3_length: 14; j_call: TRBJ2-7; clone_size: few; cdr3_aa: CASSATSLRYEQYF; cdr3_nt: TGTGCCAGCAGCGCTACTAGTCTTCGCTACGAGCAGTACTTC
d_call: TRBD1; v_call: TRBV5-1; cdr3_length: 19; j_call: TRBJ2-2; clone_size: many; cdr3_aa: CASSLVLGIGQGDTGELFF; cdr3_nt: TGCGCCAGCAGCTTGGTCCTCGGTATAGGACAGGGCGACACCGGGGAGCTGTTTTTT
d_call: TRBD1; v_call: TRBV7-2; cdr3_length: 16; j_call: TRBJ2-3; clone_size: NA; cdr3_aa: CASSLNSGTGVLRQYF; cdr3_nt: TGTGCCAGCAGCTTAAACTCCGGGACAGGGGTTCTTCGGCAGTATTTT
d_call: NA; v_call: TRBV5-1; cdr3_length: 13; j_call: TRBJ1-6; clone_size: NA; cdr3_aa: CASSPTRGGALHF; cdr3_nt: TGCGCCAGCAGCCCCACAAGGGGTGGGGCCCTCCACTTT
d_call: TRBD1; v_call: TRBV28; cdr3_length: 15; j_call: TRBJ2-3; clone_size: few; cdr3_aa: CASSSPGTGTDTQYF; cdr3_nt: TGTGCCAGCAGTTCGCCGGGGACAGGGACAGATACGCAGTATTTT
d_call: TRBD1; v_call: TRBV6-1; cdr3_length: 14; j_call: TRBJ2-5; clone_size: few; cdr3_aa: CASSYRTGQETQYF; cdr3_nt: TGTGCCAGCAGCTATAGGACAGGCCAAGAGACCCAGTACTTC
d_call: NA; v_call: TRBV20-1; cdr3_length: 14; j_call: TRBJ2-1; clone_size: many; cdr3_aa: CSARDTGGRNEQFF; cdr3_nt: TGCAGTGCTAGAGATACGGGCGGCCGTAATGAGCAGTTCTTC
d_call: TRBD1; v_call: TRBV3-1; cdr3_length: 14; j_call: TRBJ1-2; clone_size: few; cdr3_aa: CASSYLTGEGGYTF; cdr3_nt: TGTGCCAGCAGCTATCTGACAGGGGAGGGCGGCTACACCTTC
d_call: NA; v_call: TRBV11-2; cdr3_length: 13; j_call: TRBJ2-7; clone_size: many; cdr3_aa: CASSLTSTGEQYF; cdr3_nt: TGTGCCAGCAGCTTAACTAGCACGGGCGAGCAGTACTTC
d_call: NA; v_call: TRBV2; cdr3_length: 15; j_call: TRBJ2-2; clone_size: many; cdr3_aa: CASNQGWGDTGELFF; cdr3_nt: TGTGCCAGCAACCAAGGTTGGGGGGACACCGGGGAGCTGTTTTTT
d_call: TRBD1; v_call: TRBV19; cdr3_length: 13; j_call: TRBJ1-1; clone_size: NA; cdr3_aa: CASSINRGYGAFF; cdr3_nt: TGTGCCAGTAGTATTAACAGGGGCTATGGAGCTTTCTTT
d_call: NA; v_call: TRBV13; cdr3_length: 14; j_call: TRBJ2-7; clone_size: NA; cdr3_aa: CASSSGDLRYEQYF; cdr3_nt: TGTGCCAGCAGCTCAGGGGACCTTCGCTACGAGCAGTACTTC
d_call: TRBD2; v_call: TRBV6-1; cdr3_length: 14; j_call: TRBJ2-2; clone_size: NA; cdr3_aa: CAIGTSGYTGELFF; cdr3_nt: TGTGCCATCGGGACTAGCGGGTACACCGGGGAGCTGTTTTTT
d_call: NA; v_call: TRBV5-1; cdr3_length: 16; j_call: TRBJ1-1; clone_size: NA; cdr3_aa: CASSSRQGRRTTEAFF; cdr3_nt: TGCGCCAGCAGTTCTCGGCAGGGCCGTCGGACCACTGAAGCTTTCTTT
d_call: TRBD1; v_call: TRBV6-1; cdr3_length: 12; j_call: TRBJ1-2; clone_size: many; cdr3_aa: CASKDRLYGYTF; cdr3_nt: TGTGCCAGCAAGGACAGGCTCTATGGCTACACCTTC
d_call: NA; v_call: TRBV25-1; cdr3_length: 13; j_call: TRBJ2-1; clone_size: NA; cdr3_aa: CASRDSSHNEQFF; cdr3_nt: TGTGCCAGCAGAGACAGTTCACACAATGAGCAGTTCTTC
d_call: NA; v_call: TRBV18; cdr3_length: 13; j_call: TRBJ2-7; clone_size: many; cdr3_aa: CASSPDRSYEQYF; cdr3_nt: TGTGCCAGCTCACCGGACAGATCCTACGAGCAGTACTTC
d_call: NA; v_call: TRBV27; cdr3_length: 15; j_call: TRBJ1-5; clone_size: NA; cdr3_aa: CASSFSTYSNQPQHF; cdr3_nt: TGTGCCAGCAGTTTTTCTACTTATAGCAATCAGCCCCAGCATTTT
d_call: NA; v_call: TRBV30; cdr3_length: 14; j_call: TRBJ1-6; clone_size: many; cdr3_aa: CAWTRWENNSPLHF; cdr3_nt: TGTGCCTGGACCCGTTGGGAGAATAATTCACCCCTCCACTTT
d_call: NA; v_call: TRBV7-8; cdr3_length: 15; j_call: TRBJ2-1; clone_size: many; cdr3_aa: CASSRTIQGNNEQFF; cdr3_nt: TGTGCCAGCAGCCGAACAATCCAGGGAAACAATGAGCAGTTCTTC
d_call: TRBD1; v_call: TRBV28; cdr3_length: 13; j_call: TRBJ1-2; clone_size: many; cdr3_aa: CATLGGQGYGYTF; cdr3_nt: TGTGCCACCCTGGGAGGACAGGGGTATGGCTACACCTTC
d_call: TRBD2; v_call: TRBV6-2/TRBV6-3; cdr3_length: 14; j_call: TRBJ2-1; clone_size: few; cdr3_aa: CASSGLAAYNEQFF; cdr3_nt: TGTGCCAGCAGCGGACTAGCGGCCTACAATGAGCAGTTCTTC
d_call: TRBD2; v_call: TRBV7-2; cdr3_length: 15; j_call: TRBJ2-7; clone_size: NA; cdr3_aa: CASSLTAGRAYEQYF; cdr3_nt: TGTGCCAGCAGCTTAACAGCGGGACGGGCCTACGAGCAGTACTTC
d_call: NA; v_call: TRBV3-1; cdr3_length: 14; j_call: TRBJ2-1; clone_size: many; cdr3_aa: CASSQAGVLNEQFF; cdr3_nt: TGTGCCAGCAGCCAAGCAGGGGTCCTAAATGAGCAGTTCTTC
d_call: TRBD1; v_call: TRBV27; cdr3_length: 15; j_call: TRBJ1-2; clone_size: few; cdr3_aa: CARLPPGTGSDGYTF; cdr3_nt: TGTGCCAGACTCCCCCCCGGGACAGGGTCGGATGGCTACACCTTC
d_call: TRBD2; v_call: TRBV20-1; cdr3_length: 16; j_call: TRBJ2-3; clone_size: many; cdr3_aa: CSARAASGGATDTQYF; cdr3_nt: TGCAGTGCTAGAGCGGCTAGCGGGGGGGCAACAGATACGCAGTATTTT
d_call: TRBD1; v_call: TRBV10-3; cdr3_length: 17; j_call: TRBJ2-5; clone_size: many; cdr3_aa: CAISEFVGQPAQETQYF; cdr3_nt: TGTGCCATCAGTGAGTTCGTGGGACAGCCAGCACAAGAGACCCAGTACTTC
d_call: NA; v_call: TRBV18; cdr3_length: 15; j_call: TRBJ2-1; clone_size: many; cdr3_aa: CASSLDNRVNNEQFF; cdr3_nt: TGTGCCAGCTCACTAGACAACAGGGTGAACAATGAGCAGTTCTTC
d_call: NA; v_call: TRBV12-3/TRBV12-4; cdr3_length: 12; j_call: TRBJ1-1; clone_size: many; cdr3_aa: CATSLFSTEAFF; cdr3_nt: TGTGCCACCAGCCTTTTTAGCACTGAAGCTTTCTTT
d_call: NA; v_call: TRBV3-1; cdr3_length: 15; j_call: TRBJ2-5; clone_size: few; cdr3_aa: CASSRRGGNQETQYF; cdr3_nt: TGTGCCAGCAGCCGGAGAGGGGGGAACCAAGAGACCCAGTACTTC
d_call: NA; v_call: TRBV29-1; cdr3_length: 14; j_call: TRBJ2-1; clone_size: many; cdr3_aa: CSVAKTNVYNEQFF; cdr3_nt: TGCAGCGTTGCGAAGACTAACGTCTACAATGAGCAGTTCTTC
d_call: NA; v_call: TRBV6-1; cdr3_length: 18; j_call: TRBJ2-7; clone_size: few; cdr3_aa: CASTKVPPFTLGSYEQYF; cdr3_nt: TGTGCCAGCACGAAGGTCCCCCCTTTCACCCTCGGATCCTACGAGCAGTACTTC
d_call: NA; v_call: TRBV9; cdr3_length: 16; j_call: TRBJ2-6; clone_size: NA; cdr3_aa: CASSVEVFSGANVLTF; cdr3_nt: TGTGCCAGCAGCGTAGAGGTATTCTCTGGGGCCAACGTCCTGACTTTC
d_call: NA; v_call: TRBV27; cdr3_length: 15; j_call: TRBJ2-7; clone_size: few; cdr3_aa: CASSFTGTSYYEQYF; cdr3_nt: TGTGCCAGCAGTTTTACCGGGACGTCGTACTACGAGCAGTACTTC
d_call: TRBD1; v_call: TRBV14; cdr3_length: 15; j_call: TRBJ2-1; clone_size: many; cdr3_aa: CASSHLQGTYNEQFF; cdr3_nt: TGTGCCAGCAGCCACCTACAGGGGACCTACAATGAGCAGTTCTTC
d_call: NA; v_call: TRBV12-5; cdr3_length: 16; j_call: TRBJ2-1; clone_size: few; cdr3_aa: CASGLVVALPPGEQFF; cdr3_nt: TGTGCTAGTGGTTTGGTAGTAGCGCTCCCCCCGGGTGAGCAGTTCTTC
d_call: TRBD1; v_call: TRBV27; cdr3_length: 14; j_call: TRBJ1-4; clone_size: few; cdr3_aa: CASSDGQGGKKLFF; cdr3_nt: TGTGCCAGCAGTGATGGACAGGGGGGGAAAAAACTGTTTTTT
d_call: TRBD1; v_call: TRBV6-8; cdr3_length: 15; j_call: TRBJ1-5; clone_size: few; cdr3_aa: CASRSDRVFNQPQHF; cdr3_nt: TGTGCCAGCAGATCCGACAGGGTGTTCAATCAGCCCCAGCATTTT
d_call: TRBD1; v_call: TRBV27; cdr3_length: 17; j_call: TRBJ2-1; clone_size: many; cdr3_aa: CASSRGTPGTGLDEQFF; cdr3_nt: TGTGCCAGTTCCCGGGGTACCCCCGGGACAGGGCTCGATGAGCAGTTCTTC
d_call: NA; v_call: TRBV7-2; cdr3_length: 15; j_call: TRBJ2-7; clone_size: many; cdr3_aa: CASSPGTRPNYEQYF; cdr3_nt: TGTGCCAGCAGCCCCGGGACTCGCCCTAACTACGAGCAGTACTTC
d_call: TRBD1; v_call: TRBV20-1; cdr3_length: 17; j_call: TRBJ2-6; clone_size: NA; cdr3_aa: CSAIGDSAASGANVLTF; cdr3_nt: TGCAGTGCTATCGGGGACAGTGCCGCCTCTGGGGCCAACGTCCTGACTTTC
d_call: TRBD2; v_call: TRBV2; cdr3_length: 14; j_call: TRBJ2-1; clone_size: few; cdr3_aa: CASSDSGDYNEQFF; cdr3_nt: TGTGCCAGCAGCGATAGCGGGGATTACAATGAGCAGTTCTTC
d_call: NA; v_call: TRBV20-1; cdr3_length: 13; j_call: TRBJ1-2; clone_size: NA; cdr3_aa: CSTGRQGDYGYTF; cdr3_nt: TGCAGTACTGGTAGGCAGGGTGACTATGGCTACACCTTC
d_call: TRBD2; v_call: TRBV20-1; cdr3_length: 15; j_call: TRBJ2-7; clone_size: NA; cdr3_aa: CSASTTSGRALEQYF; cdr3_nt: TGCAGTGCCTCCACTACTAGCGGGAGGGCCCTCGAGCAGTACTTC
d_call: TRBD1; v_call: TRBV5-1; cdr3_length: 13; j_call: TRBJ1-1; clone_size: NA; cdr3_aa: CASSSGGTAEAFF; cdr3_nt: TGCGCCAGCAGCTCTGGGGGGACAGCAGAAGCTTTCTTT
d_call: NA; v_call: TRBV10-1; cdr3_length: 14; j_call: TRBJ2-3; clone_size: few; cdr3_aa: CASSGRSLPDTQYF; cdr3_nt: TGCGCCAGCAGTGGAAGGAGTCTCCCAGATACGCAGTATTTT
d_call: TRBD2; v_call: TRBV5-4; cdr3_length: 15; j_call: TRBJ2-1; clone_size: few; cdr3_aa: CASSLKLAGGSEQFF; cdr3_nt: TGTGCCAGCAGCTTAAAACTAGCGGGAGGGAGTGAGCAGTTCTTC
d_call: NA; v_call: TRBV28; cdr3_length: 14; j_call: TRBJ1-5; clone_size: few; cdr3_aa: CASSRGRENQPQHF; cdr3_nt: TGTGCCAGCAGCAGGGGCCGAGAGAATCAGCCCCAGCATTTT
d_call: TRBD1; v_call: TRBV27; cdr3_length: 15; j_call: TRBJ2-1; clone_size: few; cdr3_aa: CASSWTGGRYNEQFF; cdr3_nt: TGTGCCAGCAGTTGGACAGGGGGCCGTTACAATGAGCAGTTCTTC